This T cell receptor beta chain originates from a study of blood T cell repertoires in COVID-19. Trimming took 6 bases from V and 4 from J; bases not matched to a gene: 7. Germline V gene sequence: CDR1 MNHEY, CDR2 SVGAGI. This CDR3 has 14 residues. The data were produced by immunoSEQ multiplex PCR, yet TCRdb's version contains in-frame clones alone and is incomplete. The sample records 50,000 or so clones, 70% to 90% being singletons. V and J are TRBV6-5 and TRBJ1-2, with 8 positions matching TRBD1. The specimen was peripheral blood. The sequence was obtained from an elderly man with acute or convalescent COVID-19. This CDR3 is CASRSNRGSYGYTF. CDR3 DNA: TGTGCCAGCAGGAGCAACAGGGGGAGCTATGGCTACACCTTC.